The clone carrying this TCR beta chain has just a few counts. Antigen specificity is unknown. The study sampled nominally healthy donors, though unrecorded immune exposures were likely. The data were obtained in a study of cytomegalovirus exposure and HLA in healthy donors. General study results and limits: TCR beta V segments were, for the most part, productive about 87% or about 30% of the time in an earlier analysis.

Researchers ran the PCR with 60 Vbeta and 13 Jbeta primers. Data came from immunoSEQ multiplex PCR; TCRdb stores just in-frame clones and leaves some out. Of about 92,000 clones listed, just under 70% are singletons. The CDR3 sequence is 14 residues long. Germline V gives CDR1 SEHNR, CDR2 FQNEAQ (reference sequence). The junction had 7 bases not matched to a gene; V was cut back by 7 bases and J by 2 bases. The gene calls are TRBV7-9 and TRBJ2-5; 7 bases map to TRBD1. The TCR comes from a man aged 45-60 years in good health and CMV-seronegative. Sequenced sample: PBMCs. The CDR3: CASTLGGDQETQYF. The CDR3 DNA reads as TGTGCCAGCACCCTAGGGGGCGATCAAGAGACCCAGTACTTC.